The 24 T cell receptor beta chains listed next were all sequenced from one sample in a study of cytomegalovirus exposure and HLA in healthy donors. The protocol was immunoSEQ multiplex PCR, while the TCRdb copy is restricted to in-frame clones and leaves out a portion. The sample has some 140,000 clones, approximately 87% seen once. The sequenced sample consisted of PBMCs. The receptors come from a man younger than 35 in good health and CMV-seronegative.

This clone was found once. V gene TRBV4-2 combines with J gene TRBJ2-3; 9 bases match TRBD2. CDR3 length: 17 residues. The germline V gene has CDR1 LGHNA and CDR2 YNFKEQ. After removal of 0 bases from V and 5 bases from J, the junction contained 9 bases not matched to a gene. The CDR3 protein is CASSQERAGGPEDTQYF. The CDR3 DNA reads TGTGCCAGCAGCCAAGAGAGGGCGGGGGGGCCTGAAGATACGCAGTATTTT.

This chain connects TRBV7-6 to TRBJ1-1; 10 bases align to TRBD1. Trimming removed 4 bases from V and 8 bases from J; junction bases left unmatched: 4. The CDR3 is 13 residues long. Germline assignment: CDR1 SGHVS and CDR2 FNYEAQ. Here the CDR3 DNA reads TGTGCCAGCAGCTGGGACAGGGGCGGCGAAGCTTTCTTT. Translation gives CASSWDRGGEAFF.

This clone was seen only a few times. The V and J genes are TRBV7-2 and TRBJ1-2, with D possibly being TRBD1 (5 bases). The CDR3 covers 15 residues. Trimming took off 1 base at V and 4 bases at J, with 13 bases between the two ends. CDR1 is SGHTA, CDR2 FQGNSA, per germline. CDR3 nucleotide sequence: TGTGCCAGCAGCTTAGATCGGGGGGGTGGCTATGGCTACACCTTC. It yields the protein CASSLDRGGGYGYTF.

The chain employs TRBV4-1 and TRBJ2-1; TRBD2 matches at 7 bases. This CDR3 comprises 16 residues. Germline lookup yields CDR1 MGHRA and CDR2 YSYEKL. After removal of 6 bases from V and 0 bases from J, the junction contained 8 bases not matched to a gene. CDR3 DNA sequence: TGCGCCAGCAGTTGGCAGCGGGATGGCTCCTACAATGAGCAGTTCTTC. Translated: CASSWQRDGSYNEQFF.

This clone came up a few times. Here the CDR3 reads CASSTSGGAADTQYF. CDR3 in DNA: TGTGCCAGCAGTACTAGCGGGGGGGCAGCAGATACGCAGTATTTT. The rearrangement joins TRBV6-5 to TRBJ2-3; 13 bases align to TRBD2. Trimming at V came to 5 bases and at J to 4 bases, leaving 3 bases not matched to a gene. The germline V gene has CDR1 MNHEY and CDR2 SVGAGI. This CDR3 is 15 amino acids long.

This clone showed up just once. The rearrangement joins TRBV19 to TRBJ2-1; tentatively, D is TRBD2 (5 bases). Trimming left V 6 bases short and J 4 bases short, with 13 bases between. There are 14 residues in the CDR3. From germline, CDR1 is LNHDA and CDR2 SQIVND (reference sequence). The chain's CDR3 is CASSLGGVYNEQFF. The CDR3 DNA reads as TGTGCCAGTAGCCTAGGAGGAGTATACAATGAGCAGTTCTTC. Full variable domain (outside the CDR3, taken from reference TRBV19 and TRBJ2-1): DGGITQSPKYLFRKEGQNVTLSCEQNLNHDAMYWYRQDPGQGLRLIYYSQIVNDFQKGDIAEGYSVSREKKESFPLTVTSAQKNPTAFYLCASSLGGVYNEQFFGPGTRLTVL.

The chain combines TRBV25-1 with TRBJ2-7; 7 bases are shared with TRBD1. Germline CDR1 is MGHDK and CDR2 is SYGVNS. The CDR3 extends over 11 amino acids. With 4 bases clipped from V and 9 bases from J, the junction kept 3 bases outside the gene matches. CDR3 amino acids: CASSAGTVQYF. Here the CDR3 DNA reads TGTGCCAGCAGTGCCGGGACAGTGCAGTACTTC.

V usage is TRBV5-6 and J usage is TRBJ1-1; TRBD1 matches at 7 bases. CDR1 is SGHDT and CDR2 is YYEEEE in the germline V gene. This CDR3 has 14 amino acids. V dropped 3 bases and J dropped 3; count of bases not matched to a gene: 5. This chain's CDR3 is CASSWGDSYTEAFF. The CDR3 nucleotides read TGTGCCAGCAGCTGGGGGGACAGCTACACTGAAGCTTTCTTT.

This rearrangement joins TRBV27 to TRBJ1-1; D may be TRBD1 (6 bases). Looked up from germline, CDR1 is MNHEY and CDR2 is SMNVEV (reference sequence). V lost 5 bases and J lost 10, with 20 bases in between. CDR3 length: 14 amino acids. In nucleotides, the CDR3 is TGTGCCAGCAGTCCCGGGACAAAAGGGGGTACAGCTTTCTTT. Amino acid sequence: CASSPGTKGGTAFF.

The rearrangement links TRBV7-9 to TRBJ2-1; the D gene is possibly TRBD2 (6 bases). The CDR3 totals 17 residues. Trimming shortened V by 4 bases and J by 6 bases, and 22 bases separated the two germline ends. Looked up from germline, CDR1 is SEHNR and CDR2 is FQNEAQ (reference sequence). The CDR3 loop is CASSSVWAREKGNEQFF. The CDR3 DNA reads as TGTGCCAGCAGCTCGGTCTGGGCTCGGGAGAAGGGCAATGAGCAGTTCTTC.

The rearrangement links TRBV28 to TRBJ2-1; D is possibly TRBD2 (5 bases). The CDR3 has 12 residues. The germline V gene has CDR1 MDHEN and CDR2 SYDVKM. Trimming took 3 bases from V and 9 from J, leaving 9 bases between them. The CDR3 here is CASSLWSGEQFF. CDR3 coding DNA: TGTGCCAGCAGTTTGTGGAGCGGTGAGCAGTTCTTC.

In nucleotides, the CDR3 is TGCGCCAGCAGCCAAGGGAGCGGGAGGGACAATGAGCAGTTCTTC. Encoded protein: CASSQGSGRDNEQFF. The chain is built from TRBV4-3 and TRBJ2-1, with TRBD2 identical over 10 bases. V was pared by 1 base and J by 5 bases, with 2 bases of the junction left unmatched. Germline loops: CDR1 LGHNA, CDR2 YSLEER. The CDR3 has 15 residues.

The chain recombines TRBV2 with TRBJ2-3; D might be TRBD2 (6 bases). The CDR3 is 14 amino acids. Germline V gene lookup returns CDR1 SNHLY and CDR2 FYNNEI. V lost 10 bases, J lost 0 bases, and 14 bases lay in between. The CDR3 loop reads CATSGVLSTDTQYF. The CDR3 DNA follows: TGTGCCACCTCGGGGGTCCTTAGCACAGATACGCAGTATTTT.

V usage is TRBV7-2 and J usage is TRBJ2-2, with D unresolved. The CDR3 spans 14 residues. Germline V gene data show CDR1 as SGHTA and CDR2 as FQGNSA. V was trimmed by 1 base and J by 0 bases, leaving 3 bases between them. CDR3 sequence reads: CASSLDSNTGELFF. In nucleotides, the CDR3 is TGTGCCAGCAGCTTAGACTCGAACACCGGGGAGCTGTTTTTT.

This clone has more than one count but fewer than ten. The chain links TRBV6-6 to TRBJ1-1; no reliable D call. Germline V gene data show CDR1 as MNHNY and CDR2 as SVGAGI (reference sequence). The CDR3 is 13 amino acids. Trimming left V 5 bases short and J 3 bases short, with 10 bases between. CDR3 nucleotides: TGTGCCAGCAGTCAGCTGGCGGACACTGAAGCTTTCTTT. Protein product: CASSQLADTEAFF.

The chain joins TRBV30 to TRBJ1-4; 9 bases map to TRBD1. CDR1 and CDR2 (germline): GTSNPN, SVGIG (reference sequence). This CDR3 spans 15 amino acids. Trimming at V came to 0 bases and at J to 7 bases, leaving 6 bases not matched to a gene. The CDR3 DNA is TGTGCCTGGAGTGTACTCACAGGGGGCGTTGAAAAACTGTTTTTT. This encodes CAWSVLTGGVEKLFF.

The chain joins TRBV5-1 to TRBJ1-4; 11 nucleotides match TRBD1. V was pared by 0 bases and J by 5 bases, with 3 bases of the junction left unmatched. The CDR3 contains 16 residues. The germline gives CDR1 SGHRS, CDR2 YFSETQ. The CDR3: CASSLAGTGGNEKLFF. DNA of the CDR3: TGCGCCAGCAGCTTGGCCGGGACAGGGGGAAATGAAAAACTGTTTTTT. Complete variable domain (other parts from reference TRBV5-1 and TRBJ1-4): KAGVTQTPRYLIKTRGQQVTLSCSPISGHRSVSWYQQTPGQGLQFLFEYFSETQRNKGNFPGRFSGRQFSNSRSEMNVSTLELGDSALYLCASSLAGTGGNEKLFFGSGTQLSVL.

This rearrangement joins TRBV7-8 to TRBJ1-3; 9 bases are a match to TRBD1. The V gene's germline CDR1 is SGHVS and CDR2 FQNEAQ. This CDR3 comprises 15 residues. Trimming removed 0 bases from V and 7 bases from J; junction bases left unmatched: 4. The CDR3 coding sequence is TGTGCCAGCAGCTTAGCAGGGACAGGGCTGAACACCATATATTTT. Protein product: CASSLAGTGLNTIYF.

The chain has TRBV18 and TRBJ1-3, with D possibly being TRBD1 (6 bases). Germline V lookup: CDR1 KGHSH, CDR2 LQKENI. The CDR3 extends over 15 amino acids. The V and J ends lost 3 bases and 0 bases respectively, with 9 bases between them. The CDR3 here is CASSPGQLSGNTIYF. Written as DNA, the CDR3 is TGTGCCAGCTCACCCGGACAGCTCTCTGGAAACACCATATATTTT. Drawing the rest from reference TRBV18 and TRBJ1-3, the complete variable domain is NAGVMQNPRHLVRRRGQEARLRCSPMKGHSHVYWYRQLPEEGLKFMVYLQKENIIDESGMPKERFSAEFPKEGPSILRIQQVVRGDSAAYFCASSPGQLSGNTIYFGEGSWLTVV.

This clone showed up just once. V and J are TRBV6-5 and TRBJ2-2; 8 positions agree with TRBD1. Germline V gene lookup returns CDR1 MNHEY and CDR2 SVGAGI. J lost 7 bases, V lost 0 bases, and 7 bases had no gene match. The CDR3 spans 16 residues. CDR3 sequence reads: CASSYSWTGISGELFF. The DNA for the CDR3 is TGTGCCAGCAGTTACTCGTGGACAGGGATCAGCGGGGAGCTGTTTTTT.

This clone was seen just once. The rearrangement uses TRBV25-1 and TRBJ2-5; TRBD1 is a possible D gene (7 bases). The germline V gene has CDR1 MGHDK and CDR2 SYGVNS. The V and J ends lost 0 bases and 5 bases respectively, with 13 bases between them. CDR3 length equals 15 residues. CDR3 in DNA: TGTGCCAGCAGTGAATATGCGACAGGGAGGGAGACCCAGTACTTC. As protein: CASSEYATGRETQYF.

The V call is TRBV28, the J call TRBJ2-2, with TRBD1 matching 7 bases. The ends lost 6 bases at V and 6 bases at J; junction bases unmatched: 1. CDR1 MDHEN and CDR2 SYDVKM come from the germline V gene. The CDR3 sequence is 12 residues long. As DNA, the CDR3 is TGTGCCAGCAGAACAGGGGCCGGGGAGCTGTTTTTT. Amino acid sequence: CASRTGAGELFF.

The chain couples TRBV7-9 to TRBJ2-3; 8 nucleotides line up with TRBD2. The CDR3 consists of 15 residues. CDR1 and CDR2 (germline): SEHNR, FQNEAQ (reference sequence). V was clipped by 3 bases and J by 5 bases; unmatched bases: 7. As DNA, the CDR3 is TGTGCCAGCAGCTTCACCGGGGGGGTGAGAGATACGCAGTATTTT. Its protein is CASSFTGGVRDTQYF. The full variable domain, with the rest looked up from reference TRBV7-9 and TRBJ2-3, is DTGVSQNPRHKITKRGQNVTFRCDPISEHNRLYWYRQTLGQGPEFLTYFQNEAQLEKSRLLSDRFSAERPKGSFSTLEIQRTEQGDSAMYLCASSFTGGVRDTQYFGPGTRLTVL.

The chain uses TRBV6-1 and TRBJ1-1; TRBD1 matches 8 bases. CDR1 is MNHNS, CDR2 SASEGT, per germline. Trimming took 8 bases from V and 0 from J; bases not matched to a gene: 8. The CDR3 is 15 residues long. The CDR3 loop reads CASGRTGPLNTEAFF. CDR3 sequence (DNA): TGTGCCAGCGGACGGACAGGGCCCTTGAACACTGAAGCTTTCTTT.